One sample yielded the 22 T cell receptor beta chains listed below, sequenced in a study of blood T cells in healthy people across ages. The use of a sample-barcoded 5' primer and a J-beta primer mix characterized a second PCR of about 6 to 12 cycles. TCRdb re-derived calls from the 5' RACE reads in MiXCR, one entry per CDR3 protein. The sample has 1.5 million to 2 million distinct CDR3 sequences, 40% to 55% seen once; the top ten hold around 2.1%. Material for sequencing was blood. The receptors originated from a woman aged 35 to 49 in good health.

The chain links TRBV24-1 to TRBJ2-3; 7 bases are a match to TRBD1. With V trimmed by 0 bases and J by 2 bases, 7 bases remained unmatched. This CDR3 comprises 17 residues. Germline V gene lookup returns CDR1 KGHDR and CDR2 SFDVKD. Here the CDR3 DNA reads TGTGCCACCAGTGATTTGGACCGGGACAGCTACACAGATACGCAGTATTTT. Translation gives CATSDLDRDSYTDTQYF.

This clonotype was counted between two and nine times. This rearrangement joins TRBV6-2 or TRBV6-3 to TRBJ2-5, with D tentatively TRBD1 (6 bases). The germline gives CDR1 MNHEY, CDR2 SVGEGT. The CDR3 is 13 amino acids. V was trimmed by 5 bases and J by 7 bases, leaving 14 bases between them. The CDR3 bases are TGTGCCAGCAGTGCAGGGGCGGCGGGGACCCAGTACTTC. This codes for CASSAGAAGTQYF.

The rearrangement joins TRBV5-8 to TRBJ2-2, with TRBD2 identical over 11 bases. Per germline, CDR1 SGHTS and CDR2 YDEGEE. The J segment lost 4 bases and the V segment lost 3 bases, leaving 8 bases of the junction unmatched. The length of the CDR3 is 17 residues. The CDR3 spells CASSSLGTSGLTGELFF. The DNA for the CDR3 is TGTGCCAGCAGCTCGTTGGGGACTAGCGGACTCACCGGGGAGCTGTTTTTT.

This rearrangement joins TRBV5-1 to TRBJ1-4; D is ambiguous. CDR3 length: 14 residues. CDR1 and CDR2 (germline): SGHRS, YFSETQ. V was trimmed by 3 bases and J by 0 bases, leaving 6 bases between them. CDR3 protein: CASSWKTTNEKLFF. CDR3 DNA sequence: TGCGCCAGCAGCTGGAAAACAACTAATGAAAAACTGTTTTTT.

This clonotype was seen a handful of times. The rearrangement uses TRBV6-5 and TRBJ1-5; D call uncertain. Per the germline V gene, CDR1 is MNHEY and CDR2 is SVGAGI. The germline V and J ends were trimmed by 6 bases and 1 base, with 10 bases remaining between them. The CDR3 has 14 amino acids. CDR3 sequence (DNA): TGTGCCAGCAGAGAGGGTAGAAGCAATCAGCCCCAGCATTTT. Translated: CASREGRSNQPQHF.

The chain is built from TRBV12-3 or TRBV12-4 and TRBJ1-2; TRBD1 matches 7 bases. This CDR3 contains 15 residues. J lost 4 bases, V lost 6 bases, and 11 bases had no gene match. In DNA, the CDR3 is TGTGCCAGCAGAGTAAGACAGGGTCGAGGCTATGGCTACACCTTC. Translated: CASRVRQGRGYGYTF.

The V call is TRBV20-1, the J call TRBJ2-4; possibly TRBD1 for D (6 bases). The DNA end favors TRBJ2-7, so the J call may be wrong. The CDR3 sequence is 12 residues long. Germline CDR1 is DFQATT and CDR2 is SNEGSKA (reference sequence). CDR3 region: CSANQGLYEQYF. CDR3 bases: TGCAGTGCTAACCAGGGGCTTTACGAGCAGTACTTC.

This clonotype was detected a few times. V and J are TRBV7-2 and TRBJ2-5; D might be TRBD1 (5 bases). Germline V gives CDR1 SGHTA, CDR2 FQGNSA. Trimming removed 5 bases from V and 2 bases from J, with 21 bases in between. The CDR3 sequence is 17 residues long. CDR3 amino acids: CASSTRQRQRRQETQYF. The CDR3 DNA is TGTGCCAGCAGCACCAGGCAGAGACAGAGGAGACAAGAGACCCAGTACTTC.

This chain uses TRBV6-6 with TRBJ2-2; the match to TRBD1 covers 8 bases. Germline V gene lookup returns CDR1 MNHNY and CDR2 SVGAGI (reference sequence). The CDR3 totals 15 residues. V trimming: 4 bases; J trimming: 6 bases; junction bases outside the gene matches: 7. The CDR3 bases are TGTGCCAGCAGTTCCTCCGGGACAGGTCCCGGGGAGCTGTTTTTT. Residues: CASSSSGTGPGELFF.

This clonotype was recorded only once. A read error may account for a junction end that differs from germline. The V call is TRBV7-9, the J call TRBJ2-1; no reliable D call. The CDR3 is 14 amino acids. Germline lookup yields CDR1 SEHNR and CDR2 FQNEAQ (reference sequence). The CDR3: CASSPSVWTREQFF. The CDR3 DNA reads TGTGCTAGCAGCCCGTCAGTGTGGACCAGAGAGCAGTTCTTC.

In this sample, this clonotype turned up a few times. The V call is TRBV9, the J call TRBJ2-3; 7 bases agree with TRBD1. After removal of 0 bases from V and 2 bases from J, the junction contained 3 bases not matched to a gene. Germline V lookup: CDR1 SGDLS, CDR2 YYNGEE. The CDR3 length is 15 residues. In DNA, the CDR3 is TGTGCCAGCAGCGTAGGGGGACAGAACACAGATACGCAGTATTTT. It translates to CASSVGGQNTDTQYF.

This clonotype has just a few counts. This chain links TRBV13 with TRBJ2-3, with 13 bases that match TRBD2. The CDR3 covers 16 residues. The junction had 6 bases not matched to a gene; V was cut back by 6 bases and J by 3 bases. The V gene's germline CDR1 is PRHDT and CDR2 FYEKMQ (reference sequence). The CDR3 is CASSFVTSGGTDTQYF. CDR3 bases: TGTGCCAGCAGTTTCGTGACTAGCGGGGGGACAGATACGCAGTATTTT.

A note on this clonotype: One end of the junction does not line up with germline, which may come from a read error. The gene calls are TRBV29-1 and TRBJ2-7; no clear D. The V gene's germline CDR1 is SQVTM and CDR2 ANQGSEA. This CDR3 is 13 amino acids long. The CDR3, as DNA: TGCGGCGTTGATGTAAGGAACTCCTACGAGCAGTACTTC. The encoded protein is CGVDVRNSYEQYF.

The J gene is TRBJ2-6, the V gene TRBV7-2, with TRBD2 matching 7 bases. In germline, CDR1 is SGHTA, CDR2 FQGNSA. The V and J ends lost 3 bases and 4 bases, in that order; junction bases with no gene match: 3. The CDR3 covers 15 residues. CDR3 sequence (DNA): TGTGCCAGCAGCTTTGGGGGGGTCGGGGCCAACGTCCTGACTTTC. Translating it yields CASSFGGVGANVLTF. The full variable domain, in which reference TRBV7-2 and TRBJ2-6 provide the parts outside the CDR3, is GAGVSQSPSNKVTEKGKDVELRCDPISGHTALYWYRQSLGQGLEFLIYFQGNSAPDKSGLPSDRFSAERTGGSVSTLTIQRTQQEDSAVYLCASSFGGVGANVLTFGAGSRLTVL.

The chain has TRBV2 and TRBJ2-6, with a possible D match to TRBD1 (6 bases). CDR3 length: 16 residues. Germline loops: CDR1 SNHLY, CDR2 FYNNEI. The ends were cut back, 4 bases at V and 4 bases at J, with 14 bases in the middle. The CDR3 reads CASSAYRVDGANVLTF. The DNA for the CDR3 is TGTGCCAGCAGTGCCTACAGGGTCGACGGGGCCAACGTCCTGACTTTC.

The chain employs TRBV15 and TRBJ2-3; the D call may be TRBD1 or TRBD2 (5 bases each). CDR1 and CDR2 (germline): LNHNV, YYDKDF (reference sequence). Trimming took 3 bases from V and 2 from J, leaving 24 bases between them. This CDR3 has 19 amino acids. CDR3 sequence: CATSSPRLGASTHTDTQYF. The CDR3 DNA reads TGTGCCACCAGCAGTCCTCGCCTCGGGGCTTCAACCCACACAGATACGCAGTATTTT.

This clonotype was counted between two and nine times. This chain uses TRBV20-1 with TRBJ2-1, with 9 bases fitting TRBD2. This CDR3 contains 16 residues. The germline V gene has CDR1 DFQATT and CDR2 SNEGSKA (reference sequence). With V trimmed by 0 bases and J by 6 bases, 9 bases remained unmatched. The CDR3 reads CSARDSSGGRVNEQFF. The CDR3 DNA follows: TGCAGTGCTAGAGATAGTAGCGGGGGAAGGGTCAATGAGCAGTTCTTC.

The chain carries TRBV6-2 or TRBV6-3 and TRBJ2-2, with TRBD2 identical over 9 bases. This CDR3 is built from 14 residues. Germline CDR1 is MNHEY and CDR2 is SVGEGT. V was pared by 10 bases and J by 4 bases, with 7 bases of the junction left unmatched. As DNA, the CDR3 is TGTGCCATCTCTAGCGGGGCCGTCACCGGGGAGCTGTTTTTT. Translated, it gives CAISSGAVTGELFF.

The chain links TRBV7-9 to TRBJ2-4; 10 positions match TRBD1. The J call may be mistaken, given a closer DNA end match to TRBJ2-7. The CDR3 is 15 amino acids. The V gene's germline CDR1 is SEHNR and CDR2 FQNEAQ (reference sequence). This CDR3 is CASRRGGTGDNEQYF. The CDR3 DNA is TGTGCCAGCAGGAGGGGAGGGACAGGGGATAACGAGCAGTACTTC.

In its sample, this clonotype was seen many times. The genes are TRBV5-1 and TRBJ2-7; 8 nucleotides match TRBD1. The CDR3 runs 15 residues. Germline V gives CDR1 SGHRS, CDR2 YFSETQ. The V segment lost 4 bases and the J segment 2 bases; nucleotides outside the gene matches: 8. The CDR3: CASSRGQGGTYEQYF. Written as DNA, the CDR3 is TGCGCCAGCAGCCGAGGACAGGGAGGAACCTACGAGCAGTACTTC.

The chain couples TRBV5-1 to TRBJ2-1; TRBD2 agrees at 9 bases. Looked up from germline, CDR1 is SGHRS and CDR2 is YFSETQ. V trimming: 1 base; J trimming: 7 bases; junction bases outside the gene matches: 6. This CDR3 has 15 amino acids. The CDR3 sequence: CASSLPGLALNEQFF. CDR3 bases: TGCGCCAGCAGCTTGCCGGGACTAGCTCTGAATGAGCAGTTCTTC.

The chain employs TRBV7-3 and TRBJ2-1; 10 bases are shared with TRBD1. The J segment lost 6 bases and the V segment lost 5 bases, leaving 7 bases of the junction unmatched. The CDR3 is made up of 15 amino acids. CDR1 SGHTA and CDR2 FQGTGA come from the germline V gene. The CDR3 nucleotides read TGTGCCAGCAGCGCCCGGGACAGGGGAGGCAATGAGCAGTTCTTC. It yields the protein CASSARDRGGNEQFF.